Presented here are 24 T cell receptor beta chains from one specimen sequenced in a study of blood T cells in healthy people across ages. With a J-beta primer mix and a sample-barcoded 5' primer, a second PCR ran about 7 to 12 cycles. MiXCR, applied by TCRdb to the 5' RACE reads, yields one record per CDR3 protein. This sample has 1,500,000 or so distinct CDR3 sequences, with 35% to 45% found just once. Sequencing was carried out using blood. These receptors were collected from a woman under 30 in good health.

This clonotype was observed a few times. The V gene is TRBV5-1, the J gene TRBJ1-2; 7 nucleotides align to TRBD1. Germline V lookup: CDR1 SGHRS, CDR2 YFSETQ. CDR3 length equals 13 residues. After removal of 2 bases from V and 8 bases from J, the junction contained 6 bases not matched to a gene. CDR3 coding DNA: TGCGCCAGCAGCTTAGAGGGGGCGGAAGGCTACACCTTC. Its translation is CASSLEGAEGYTF. The variable domain in full, completed from reference TRBV5-1 and TRBJ1-2, reads KAGVTQTPRYLIKTRGQQVTLSCSPISGHRSVSWYQQTPGQGLQFLFEYFSETQRNKGNFPGRFSGRQFSNSRSEMNVSTLELGDSALYLCASSLEGAEGYTFGSGTRLTVV.

This chain connects TRBV3-1 to TRBJ1-1; TRBD1 is a possible D gene (5 bases). V was trimmed by 3 bases and J by 3 bases, leaving 14 bases between them. The germline V gene encodes CDR1 LGHDT and CDR2 YNNKEL (reference sequence). The CDR3 spans 15 residues. This CDR3 is CASSQTATPDTEAFF. The CDR3 DNA sequence: TGTGCCAGCAGCCAGACAGCGACCCCGGACACTGAAGCTTTCTTT.

Details on this clonotype: The junction does not match germline at one end; this may be a read error. The rearrangement links TRBV7-7 to TRBJ2-2; 7 positions match TRBD1. Germline-derived CDR1 and CDR2 are SSHAT and FNYEAQ (reference sequence). This CDR3 is 17 amino acids long. The CDR3 loop reads CASSLTPGTDNTGELFF. The DNA for the CDR3 is TGTGCTAGCAGCTTAACGCCCGGGACAGACAACACCGGGGAGCTGTTTTTT.

This clonotype was observed a few times. This sequence joins TRBV7-9 and TRBJ2-7, with 9 bases lining up with TRBD1. Germline loops: CDR1 SEHNR, CDR2 FQNEAQ (reference sequence). The V segment lost 1 base and the J segment 6 bases; nucleotides outside the gene matches: 4. CDR3 length equals 14 residues. CDR3 in amino acids: CASSLGGQGREQYF. In DNA, the CDR3 is TGTGCCAGCAGCTTAGGGGGACAGGGACGCGAGCAGTACTTC.

V gene TRBV10-3 combines with J gene TRBJ1-1; unclear D gene. There are 18 residues in the CDR3. Trimming took 0 bases from V and 1 from J, leaving 18 bases between them. The V gene's germline CDR1 is ENHRY and CDR2 SYGVKD. Here the CDR3 DNA reads TGTGCCATCAGTGAGTCGACGATCTGGCAAGTCGAGAACACTGAAGCTTTCTTT. The encoded protein is CAISESTIWQVENTEAFF.

Points on this clonotype: A single base separates this from a much larger clone, so it may be a read error. This rearrangement joins TRBV3-1 to TRBJ2-7, with 14 bases lining up with TRBD2. Trimming at V came to 5 bases and at J to 7 bases, leaving 10 bases not matched to a gene. The length of the CDR3 is 16 residues. Per the germline V gene, CDR1 is LGHDT and CDR2 is YNNKEL (reference sequence). The CDR3 loop is CASSFPTSGGANEQYF. The CDR3 nucleotides read TGTGCCAGCAGCTTCCCGACTAGCGGGGGGGCCAATGAGCAGTACTTC.

Here the CDR3 reads CAWSAGGGGYTF. CDR3 nucleotide sequence: TGTGCCTGGAGTGCAGGGGGTGGTGGCTACACCTTC. The chain employs TRBV30 and TRBJ1-2; 7 nucleotides agree with TRBD1. V lost 1 base to trimming and J lost 7 bases; unmatched junction nucleotides: 3. The CDR3 contains 12 residues. CDR1 GTSNPN and CDR2 SVGIG come from the germline V gene (reference sequence).

V is TRBV7-9 and J is TRBJ2-3; 14 bases fit TRBD2. V lost 6 bases and J lost 3; bases outside the gene matches: 14. Germline CDR1 reads SEHNR; CDR2 reads FQNEAQ (reference sequence). This CDR3 is 19 amino acids long. The CDR3 region has the DNA TGTGCCAGCAGAGCCCCGGGACTAGCGGGAGTGCGCCGTACAGATACGCAGTATTTT. This sequence encodes CASRAPGLAGVRRTDTQYF.

The chain couples TRBV7-9 to TRBJ1-6; tentatively, D is TRBD1 (5 bases). Trimming removed 5 bases at V and 3 bases at J, with 11 bases between. This CDR3 has 15 amino acids. Per germline, CDR1 SEHNR and CDR2 FQNEAQ (reference sequence). The CDR3 sequence: CASSPRDLYNSPLHF. CDR3 bases: TGTGCCAGCAGCCCCCGGGACCTCTATAATTCACCCCTCCACTTT.

The V and J genes are TRBV27 and TRBJ1-1, with D maybe TRBD1 (6 bases). V was trimmed by 7 bases and J by 4 bases, leaving 16 bases between them. The CDR3 length is 14 residues. Germline values: CDR1 MNHEY, CDR2 SMNVEV (reference sequence). The CDR3 loop is CASTRGGGSTEAFF. Written as DNA, the CDR3 is TGTGCCAGCACCCGAGGGGGGGGCAGCACTGAAGCTTTCTTT.

This clonotype was detected only a few times. V and J are TRBV4-3 and TRBJ1-1; D might be TRBD1 (5 bases). V dropped 1 base and J dropped 1 base, with 7 bases sitting between them. This CDR3 has 14 residues. Germline CDR1 is LGHNA and CDR2 is YSLEER. CDR3 sequence (DNA): TGCGCCAGCAGCCAAGGGACATCGAACACTGAAGCTTTCTTT. It specifies CASSQGTSNTEAFF.

V and J are TRBV3-1 and TRBJ2-1; D call uncertain. Trimming left V 4 bases short and J 0 bases short, with 13 bases between. Germline CDR1 and CDR2: LGHDT and YNNKEL (reference sequence). This CDR3 has 16 residues. This CDR3 is CASSPPGVSSYNEQFF. The CDR3 bases are TGTGCCAGCAGCCCCCCTGGCGTTAGCTCCTACAATGAGCAGTTCTTC.

This CDR3 reads CASSQTSVALDTQYF. CDR3 bases: TGTGCCAGCAGCCAGACTAGCGTGGCGCTAGATACGCAGTATTTT. The gene calls are TRBV5-6 and TRBJ2-3; TRBD2 agrees at 8 bases. With 4 bases clipped from V and 5 bases from J, the junction kept 9 bases outside the gene matches. Germline CDR1 is SGHDT and CDR2 is YYEEEE. The CDR3 extends over 15 amino acids.

A few counts support this clonotype. This chain connects TRBV11-2 to TRBJ2-5; no clear D. The length of the CDR3 is 14 residues. V was cut by 5 bases and J by 1 base, with 11 bases left in between. Germline V gene lookup returns CDR1 SGHAT and CDR2 FQNNGV. CDR3: CASSQIWTQETQYF. The CDR3 DNA reads TGTGCCAGCAGCCAGATTTGGACCCAAGAGACCCAGTACTTC.

The chain couples TRBV7-9 to TRBJ1-1, with 12 positions matching TRBD1. The CDR3 consists of 17 residues. Germline CDR1 SEHNR, CDR2 FQNEAQ (reference sequence). V gave up 2 bases and J gave up 5 bases; unmatched junction bases: 9. This CDR3 is CASSLPRDRGLYTEAFF. The DNA for the CDR3 is TGTGCCAGCAGCTTACCCCGGGACAGGGGGCTTTATACTGAAGCTTTCTTT.

This chain connects TRBV9 to TRBJ2-1; tentative D call: TRBD2 (6 bases). The CDR3 covers 16 residues. Germline CDR1 and CDR2: SGDLS and YYNGEE. V was shortened by 0 bases and J by 3 bases, with 13 bases between the two germline ends. The CDR3 DNA is TGTGCCAGCAGCGTAGGACTAGATCTTCTCTACAATGAGCAGTTCTTC. Amino acid sequence: CASSVGLDLLYNEQFF. Using reference TRBV9 and TRBJ2-1 for the parts outside the CDR3, the full variable domain is DSGVTQTPKHLITATGQRVTLRCSPRSGDLSVYWYQQSLDQGLQFLIQYYNGEERAKGNILERFSAQQFPDLHSELNLSSLELGDSALYFCASSVGLDLLYNEQFFGPGTRLTVL.

The chain couples TRBV20-1 to TRBJ2-1, with 7 bases identical to TRBD2. V gave up 0 bases and J gave up 15 bases; unmatched junction bases: 8. CDR3 length: 12 amino acids. CDR1 and CDR2 from the germline V gene are DFQATT and SNEGSKA (reference sequence). CDR3 protein: CSARDQERDLFF. CDR3 sequence (DNA): TGCAGTGCTAGAGATCAGGAGCGGGATCTGTTCTTC.

There are many counts of this clonotype. The V call is TRBV27, the J call TRBJ2-7; TRBD2 might be the D (6 bases). From germline, CDR1 is MNHEY and CDR2 SMNVEV (reference sequence). There are 13 residues in the CDR3. V was clipped by 3 bases and J by 1 base, with 7 bases between them. The CDR3 protein is CASSFRESYEQYF. DNA of the CDR3: TGTGCCAGCAGTTTTCGGGAGTCCTACGAGCAGTACTTC.

A note on this clonotype: One base away lies a much larger clone, so this may be a sequencing read error. The chain recombines TRBV2 with TRBJ2-5; no reliable D call. The V gene lost 4 bases and the J gene lost 0 bases, with 9 bases spanning the gap. The germline V gene encodes CDR1 SNHLY and CDR2 FYNNEI. The length of the CDR3 is 14 residues. This CDR3 is CASSARIDQETQYF. The DNA of the CDR3 is TGTGCCAGCAGTGCCAGGATAGACCAAGAGACCCAGTACTTC.

This clonotype has only a few counts. The chain is built from TRBV13 and TRBJ1-1; D unresolved. The germline V gene encodes CDR1 PRHDT and CDR2 FYEKMQ (reference sequence). The CDR3 sequence is 15 residues long. V lost 5 bases and J lost 1, with 14 bases in between. CDR3 region: CASSPILGANTEAFF. DNA of the CDR3: TGTGCCAGCAGCCCGATTTTGGGTGCGAACACTGAAGCTTTCTTT.

The chain is built from TRBV20-1 and TRBJ2-3; 10 bases line up with TRBD2. The CDR3 has 15 residues. V lost 4 bases, J lost 7 bases, and 11 bases stayed unmatched. Looked up from germline, CDR1 is DFQATT and CDR2 is SNEGSKA (reference sequence). The CDR3 reads CSATLRLAGLNTQYF. The CDR3 DNA reads as TGCAGTGCTACCCTTCGACTAGCGGGTCTAAATACGCAGTATTTT.

The chain links TRBV2 to TRBJ2-7; D perhaps matches TRBD1 (6 bases). The CDR3 runs 15 residues. CDR1 and CDR2 from the germline V gene are SNHLY and FYNNEI. The V and J ends lost 6 bases and 7 bases respectively, with 22 bases between them. CDR3: CASRPTLLQGREQYF. The CDR3 DNA follows: TGTGCCAGCAGACCGACCCTACTACAGGGAAGAGAGCAGTACTTC.

The CDR3 region is CASGLVPQDTSNQPQHF. For the CDR3, the DNA is TGTGCTAGTGGTTTGGTACCCCAGGACACTAGCAATCAGCCCCAGCATTTT. The gene calls are TRBV12-5 and TRBJ1-5, with a weak D call TRBD1 (5 bases). The CDR3 spans 17 residues. The germline V gene has CDR1 LGHNT and CDR2 FRNRAP. The V end was cut by 0 bases, the J end by 0 bases, with 12 bases between.

Only a few counts were recorded for this clonotype. The rearrangement links TRBV12-3 or TRBV12-4 to TRBJ1-5; the D is unclear. V was shortened by 5 bases and J by 0 bases, with 11 bases between the two germline ends. The length of the CDR3 is 15 residues. The CDR3 region has the DNA TGTGCCAGCAGTCTCAGGACCATTAGCAATCAGCCCCAGCATTTT. Translation gives CASSLRTISNQPQHF.